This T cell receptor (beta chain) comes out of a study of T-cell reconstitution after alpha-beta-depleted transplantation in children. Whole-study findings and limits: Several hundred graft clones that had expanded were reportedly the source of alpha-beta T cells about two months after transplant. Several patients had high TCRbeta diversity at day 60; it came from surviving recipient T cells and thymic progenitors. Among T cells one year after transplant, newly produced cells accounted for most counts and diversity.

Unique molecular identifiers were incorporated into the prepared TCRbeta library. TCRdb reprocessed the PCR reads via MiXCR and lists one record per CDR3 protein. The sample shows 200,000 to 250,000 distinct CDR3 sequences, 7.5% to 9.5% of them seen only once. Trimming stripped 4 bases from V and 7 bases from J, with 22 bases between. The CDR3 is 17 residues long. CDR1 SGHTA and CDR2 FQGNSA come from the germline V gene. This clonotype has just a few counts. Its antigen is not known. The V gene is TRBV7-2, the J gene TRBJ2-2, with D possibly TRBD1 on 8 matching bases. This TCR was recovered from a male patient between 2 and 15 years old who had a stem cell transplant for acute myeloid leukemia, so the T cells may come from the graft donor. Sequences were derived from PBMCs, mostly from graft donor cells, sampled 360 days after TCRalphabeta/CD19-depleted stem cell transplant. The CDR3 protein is CASSYPPTGEGRGELFF. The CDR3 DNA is TGTGCCAGCAGCTACCCCCCGACAGGGGAGGGACGCGGGGAGCTGTTTTTT.